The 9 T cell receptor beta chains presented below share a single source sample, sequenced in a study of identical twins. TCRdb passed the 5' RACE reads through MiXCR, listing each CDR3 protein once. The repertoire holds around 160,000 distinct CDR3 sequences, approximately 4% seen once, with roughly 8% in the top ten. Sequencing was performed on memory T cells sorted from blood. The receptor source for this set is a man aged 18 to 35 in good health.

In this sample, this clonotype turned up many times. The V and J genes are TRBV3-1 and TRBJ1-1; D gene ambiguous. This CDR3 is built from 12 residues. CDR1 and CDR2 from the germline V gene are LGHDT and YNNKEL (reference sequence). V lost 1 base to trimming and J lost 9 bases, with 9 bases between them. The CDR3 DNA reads TGTGCCAGCAGCCAAGGGGCAGAACAAGCTTTCTTT. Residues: CASSQGAEQAFF.

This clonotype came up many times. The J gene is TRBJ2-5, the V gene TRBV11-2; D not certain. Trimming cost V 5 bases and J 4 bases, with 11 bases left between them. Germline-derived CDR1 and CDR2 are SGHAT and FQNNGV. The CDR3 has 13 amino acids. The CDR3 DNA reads TGTGCCAGCAGCCGTCGCATGGGAGAGACCCAGTACTTC. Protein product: CASSRRMGETQYF.

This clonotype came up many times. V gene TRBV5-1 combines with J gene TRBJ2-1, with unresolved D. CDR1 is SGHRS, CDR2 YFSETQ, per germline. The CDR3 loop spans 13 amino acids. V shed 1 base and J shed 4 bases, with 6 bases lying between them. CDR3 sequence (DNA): TGCGCCAGCAGCTTGTGGCAGTACAATGAGCAGTTCTTC. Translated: CASSLWQYNEQFF. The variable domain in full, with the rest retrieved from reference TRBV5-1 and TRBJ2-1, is KAGVTQTPRYLIKTRGQQVTLSCSPISGHRSVSWYQQTPGQGLQFLFEYFSETQRNKGNFPGRFSGRQFSNSRSEMNVSTLELGDSALYLCASSLWQYNEQFFGPGTRLTVL.

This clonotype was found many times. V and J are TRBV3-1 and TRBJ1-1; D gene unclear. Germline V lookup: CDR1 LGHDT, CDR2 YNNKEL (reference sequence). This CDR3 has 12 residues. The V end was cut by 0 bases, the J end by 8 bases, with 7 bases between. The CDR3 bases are TGTGCCAGCAGCCAAGAGGGTTTAGAAGCTTTCTTT. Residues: CASSQEGLEAFF.

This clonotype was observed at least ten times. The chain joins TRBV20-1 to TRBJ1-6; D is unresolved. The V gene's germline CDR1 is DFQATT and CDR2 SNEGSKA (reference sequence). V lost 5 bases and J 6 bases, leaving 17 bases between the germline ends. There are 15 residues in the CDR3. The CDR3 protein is CSAYNVARTNSPLHF. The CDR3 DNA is TGCAGTGCTTACAACGTGGCACGTACTAATTCACCCCTCCACTTT.

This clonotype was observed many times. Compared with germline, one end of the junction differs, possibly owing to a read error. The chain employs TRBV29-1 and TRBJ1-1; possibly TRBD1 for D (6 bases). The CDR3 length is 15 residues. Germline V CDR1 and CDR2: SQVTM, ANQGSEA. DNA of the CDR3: TGCAGCGTCGAAGACCCTAGGGGGTCGAGCACTGAAGCTTTCTTT. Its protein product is CSVEDPRGSSTEAFF.

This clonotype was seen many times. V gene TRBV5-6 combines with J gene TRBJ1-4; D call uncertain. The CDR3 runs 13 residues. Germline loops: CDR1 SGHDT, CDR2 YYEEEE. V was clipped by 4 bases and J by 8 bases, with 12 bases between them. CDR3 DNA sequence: TGTGCCAGCAGCCTGCCAACGGGGGAAAAACTGTTTTTT. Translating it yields CASSLPTGEKLFF.

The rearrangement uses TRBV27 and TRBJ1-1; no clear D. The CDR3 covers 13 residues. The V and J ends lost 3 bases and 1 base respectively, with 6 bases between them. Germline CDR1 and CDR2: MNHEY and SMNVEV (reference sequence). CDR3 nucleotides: TGTGCCAGCAGTTTCTGGGAGAACACTGAAGCTTTCTTT. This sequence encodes CASSFWENTEAFF.

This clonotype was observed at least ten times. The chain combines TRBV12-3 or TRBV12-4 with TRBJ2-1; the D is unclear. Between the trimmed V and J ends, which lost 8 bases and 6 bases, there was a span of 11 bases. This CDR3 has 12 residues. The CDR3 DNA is TGTGCCAGCCAAGACCGGCGCAATGAGCAGTTCTTC. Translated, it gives CASQDRRNEQFF.